This section outlines one T cell receptor beta chain sequence together with its context. Per the original data handling: Estimated nucleated cell counts came from reference gene primer amplification. The table came from immunoSEQ multiplex PCR; TCRdb's copy has only in-frame clones and leaves some out. The V and J calls and clone size come from that table; D and trimming were worked out from the DNA. This repertoire shows under 110,000 clones, less than 80% found once; its top ten account for 5% to 8%. Seattle-derived patients entered the study during active infection and were followed longitudinally. These data belong to a study of blood T cell repertoires in COVID-19. Across the whole study: Collection of acute and convalescent COVID-19 samples took place in the United States, Italy and Spain.

The material sequenced was peripheral blood. The sequence was collected from a man aged 80 or over with COVID-19, enrolled during active disease.

DNA for the CDR3: TGCGCCAGCAGCTTGAGAGAAAAGCAGTACTTC. The encoded protein is CASSLREKQYF. This chain joins TRBV5-1 and TRBJ2-7; no clear D. CDR1 and CDR2 (germline): SGHRS, YFSETQ. Trimming stripped 1 base from V and 8 bases from J, with 7 bases between. This CDR3 has 11 residues.